Included here is one T cell receptor (beta chain) sequence, with context. Its antigen is unidentified. Trimming took 5 bases from V and 3 from J, leaving 16 bases between them. The CDR3 is 16 residues long. Per the germline V gene, CDR1 is LNHDA and CDR2 is SQIVND (reference sequence). This sample was taken from a study of beta chain features in type 1 diabetes. Study summary: All samples combined gave 95 million to 130 million sorted cells for examination.

All of the isolated RNA was reverse transcribed, so expressed TCRB transcripts were sequenced. Here immunoSEQ multiplex PCR was the method, and the copy in TCRdb shows in-frame clones only, minus some. The sample records around 690,000 clones, around an eighth being singletons. Study outcomes and limitations: Cells that show high TCR expression could be over-represented by cDNA sequencing. Moderate but significant shortening of TCRB CDR3s was recorded in all four CD4+ subsets from Type 1 diabetes patients. The naive, central memory and Treg TCRB repertoires looked more alike in patients than they did in healthy donors.

Stem cell-like memory, regulatory, central memory and naive CD4+ cells were sorted via CD45RO/CCR7/CD25/CD127/CD95/CD27. V usage is TRBV19 and J usage is TRBJ2-2; D may be TRBD1 or TRBD2 (5 bases each). The sequenced sample was naive CD4+ T cells from blood. The source of this sequence is a man younger than 40 with type 1 diabetes. The CDR3 coding sequence is TGTGCCAGTAGTCTTATTGGGGGAAGCGACACCGGGGAGCTGTTTTTT. Protein: CASSLIGGSDTGELFF.